This T cell receptor (beta chain) was obtained from a study of cytomegalovirus exposure and HLA in healthy donors. Overall study results and limits: A few CMV-associated chains were confirmed in vitro to be specific for CMV antigens. Later work associated 17,000 or so TCR beta sequences with HLA alleles at 0.05 false discovery rate. The study recorded about 150 TCR beta chains that were cytomegalovirus-associated.

Per the germline V gene, CDR1 is KGHSH and CDR2 is LQKENI. V gave up 2 bases and J gave up 5 bases; unmatched junction bases: 9. This CDR3 is 16 amino acids long. Worth noting for this clone: Its antigen is currently unknown.

With 60 Vbeta and 13 Jbeta primers, the PCR was carried out. Only in-frame clones appear in the TCRdb table, and some are missing; sequencing was by immunoSEQ multiplex PCR. The sample holds roughly 70,000 clones, roughly four fifths seen once. Source material: PBMCs. The TCR sequence derives from a man aged 50 to 60 in good health and CMV-seronegative. This chain connects TRBV18 to TRBJ2-3; TRBD2 agrees at 8 bases. The CDR3 sequence is CASSPLPGGVLDTQYF. CDR3 nucleotides: TGTGCCAGCTCACCATTGCCGGGGGGGGTACTAGATACGCAGTATTTT.